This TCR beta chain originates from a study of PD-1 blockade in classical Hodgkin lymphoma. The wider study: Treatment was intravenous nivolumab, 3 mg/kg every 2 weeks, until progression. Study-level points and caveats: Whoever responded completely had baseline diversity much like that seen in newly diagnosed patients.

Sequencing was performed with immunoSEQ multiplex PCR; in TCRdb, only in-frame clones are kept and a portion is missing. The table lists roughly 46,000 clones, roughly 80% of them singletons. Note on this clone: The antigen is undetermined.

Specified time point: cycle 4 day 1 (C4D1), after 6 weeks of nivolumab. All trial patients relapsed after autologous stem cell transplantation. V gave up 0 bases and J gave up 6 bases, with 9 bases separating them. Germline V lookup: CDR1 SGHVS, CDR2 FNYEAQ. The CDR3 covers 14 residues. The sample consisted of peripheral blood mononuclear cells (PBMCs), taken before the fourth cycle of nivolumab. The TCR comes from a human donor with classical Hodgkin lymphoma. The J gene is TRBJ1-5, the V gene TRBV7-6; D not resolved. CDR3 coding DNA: TGTGCCAGCAGCTTAGCAGAACAGAGTCAGCCCCAGCATTTT. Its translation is CASSLAEQSQPQHF.